This T cell receptor beta chain was recorded in a study of blood T cell repertoires in COVID-19. Profiling relied on immunoSEQ multiplex PCR, and the TCRdb table lists in-frame clones only, not all of them. The sample lists 250,000 to 300,000 clones, around 91% occurring once. The CDR3 extends over 14 amino acids. CDR1 is PRHDT, CDR2 FYEKMQ, per germline (reference sequence). The V and J ends lost 6 bases and 1 base respectively, with 12 bases between them. The TCR comes from a woman aged 60-75 years with COVID-19, enrolled during active disease. Source material: peripheral blood. The J gene is TRBJ1-1, the V gene TRBV13; a weak D match, TRBD1 (5 bases). This CDR3 reads CASRAGHQNTEAFF. Here the CDR3 DNA reads TGTGCCAGCAGAGCGGGGCATCAGAACACTGAAGCTTTCTTT. Filled out from reference TRBV13 and TRBJ1-1, the complete variable domain reads AAGVIQSPRHLIKEKRETATLKCYPIPRHDTVYWYQQGPGQDPQFLISFYEKMQSDKGSIPDRFSAQQFSDYHSELNMSSLELGDSALYFCASRAGHQNTEAFFGQGTRLTVV.